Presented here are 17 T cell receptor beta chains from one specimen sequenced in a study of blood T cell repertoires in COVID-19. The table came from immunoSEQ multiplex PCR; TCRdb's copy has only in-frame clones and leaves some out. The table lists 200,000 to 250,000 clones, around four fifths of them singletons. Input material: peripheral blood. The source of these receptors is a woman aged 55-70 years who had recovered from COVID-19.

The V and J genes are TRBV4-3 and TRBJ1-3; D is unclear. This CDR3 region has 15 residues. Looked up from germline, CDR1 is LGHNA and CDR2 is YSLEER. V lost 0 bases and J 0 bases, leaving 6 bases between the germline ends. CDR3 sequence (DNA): TGCGCCAGCAGCCAAGACGTTAACTCTGGAAACACCATATATTTT. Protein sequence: CASSQDVNSGNTIYF.

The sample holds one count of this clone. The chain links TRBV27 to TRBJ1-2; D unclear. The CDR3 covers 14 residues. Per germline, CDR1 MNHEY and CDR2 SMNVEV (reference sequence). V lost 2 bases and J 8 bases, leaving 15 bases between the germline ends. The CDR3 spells CASSLTARPVGYTF. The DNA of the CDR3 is TGTGCCAGCAGTTTAACGGCCAGGCCGGTCGGCTACACCTTC.

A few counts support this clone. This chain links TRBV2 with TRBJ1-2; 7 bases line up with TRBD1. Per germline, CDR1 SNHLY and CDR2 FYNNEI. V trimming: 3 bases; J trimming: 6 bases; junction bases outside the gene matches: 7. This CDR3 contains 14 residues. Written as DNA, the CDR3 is TGTGCCAGCAGTGATACAAGACAGGGAGATGGCTACACCTTC. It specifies CASSDTRQGDGYTF. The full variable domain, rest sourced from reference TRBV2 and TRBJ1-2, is EPEVTQTPSHQVTQMGQEVILRCVPISNHLYFYWYRQILGQKVEFLVSFYNNEISEKSEIFDDQFSVERPDGSNFTLKIRSTKLEDSAMYFCASSDTRQGDGYTFGSGTRLTVV.

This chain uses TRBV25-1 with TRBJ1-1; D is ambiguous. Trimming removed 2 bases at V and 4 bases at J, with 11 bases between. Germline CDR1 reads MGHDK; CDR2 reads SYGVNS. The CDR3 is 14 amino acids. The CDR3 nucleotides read TGTGCCAGCAGTGAAGGGCAGCTCCCCACTGAAGCTTTCTTT. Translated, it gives CASSEGQLPTEAFF.

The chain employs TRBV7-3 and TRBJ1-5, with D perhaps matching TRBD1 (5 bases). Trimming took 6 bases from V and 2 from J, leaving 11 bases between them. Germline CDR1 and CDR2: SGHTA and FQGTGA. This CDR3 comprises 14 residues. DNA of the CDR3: TGTGCCAGCAGTGTCGGGGGAGGCAATCAGCCCCAGCATTTT. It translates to CASSVGGGNQPQHF.

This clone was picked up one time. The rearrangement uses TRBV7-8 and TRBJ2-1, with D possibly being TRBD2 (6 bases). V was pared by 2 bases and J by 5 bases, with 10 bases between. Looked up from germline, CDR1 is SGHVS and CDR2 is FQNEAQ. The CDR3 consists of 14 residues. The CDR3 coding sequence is TGTGCCAGCAGCTTATGGGACTGGAACAATGAGCAGTTCTTC. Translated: CASSLWDWNNEQFF.

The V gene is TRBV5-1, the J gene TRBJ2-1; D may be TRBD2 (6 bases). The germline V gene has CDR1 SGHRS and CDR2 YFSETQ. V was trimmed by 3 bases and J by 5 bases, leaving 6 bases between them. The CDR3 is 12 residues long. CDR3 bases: TGCGCCAGCAGCTCGGGAGACAATGAGCAGTTCTTC. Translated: CASSSGDNEQFF. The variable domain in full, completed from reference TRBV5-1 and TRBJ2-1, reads KAGVTQTPRYLIKTRGQQVTLSCSPISGHRSVSWYQQTPGQGLQFLFEYFSETQRNKGNFPGRFSGRQFSNSRSEMNVSTLELGDSALYLCASSSGDNEQFFGPGTRLTVL.

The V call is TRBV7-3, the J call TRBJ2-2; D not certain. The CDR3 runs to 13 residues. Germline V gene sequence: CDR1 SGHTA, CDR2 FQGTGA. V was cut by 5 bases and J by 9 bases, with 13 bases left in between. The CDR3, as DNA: TGTGCCAGCAGCCCCCGACTCGCTTGGGAGCTGTTTTTT. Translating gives CASSPRLAWELFF.

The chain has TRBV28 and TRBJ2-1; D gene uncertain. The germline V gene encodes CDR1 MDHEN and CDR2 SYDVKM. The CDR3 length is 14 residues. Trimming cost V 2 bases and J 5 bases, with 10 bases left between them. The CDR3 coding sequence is TGTGCCAGCAGTTTAACGTCTAACCACAATGAGCAGTTCTTC. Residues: CASSLTSNHNEQFF.

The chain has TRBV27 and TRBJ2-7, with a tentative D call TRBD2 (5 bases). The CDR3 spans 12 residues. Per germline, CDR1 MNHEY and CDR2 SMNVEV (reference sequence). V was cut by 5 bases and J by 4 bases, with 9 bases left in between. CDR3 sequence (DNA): TGTGCCAGCAGTAGTAGCGAGTACGAGCAGTACTTC. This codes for CASSSSEYEQYF.

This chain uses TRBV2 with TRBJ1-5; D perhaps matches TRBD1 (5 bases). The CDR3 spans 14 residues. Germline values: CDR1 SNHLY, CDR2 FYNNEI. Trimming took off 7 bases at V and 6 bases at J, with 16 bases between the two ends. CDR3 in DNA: TGTGCCAGCAACCAGGACACACCGGGTCAGCCCCAGCATTTT. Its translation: CASNQDTPGQPQHF.

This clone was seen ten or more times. This CDR3 reads CASSIQSSYEQYF. The CDR3 nucleotides are TGTGCCAGTAGTATACAGTCCTCCTACGAGCAGTACTTC. The V and J genes are TRBV19 and TRBJ2-7; D is uncertain. The germline gives CDR1 LNHDA, CDR2 SQIVND (reference sequence). The CDR3 has 13 residues. V lost 2 bases, J lost 0 bases, and 5 bases lay in between.

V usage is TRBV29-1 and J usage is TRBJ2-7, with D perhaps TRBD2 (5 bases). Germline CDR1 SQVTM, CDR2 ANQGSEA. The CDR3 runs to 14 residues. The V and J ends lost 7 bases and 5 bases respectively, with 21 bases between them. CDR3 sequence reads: CSAAPGQTNNEQYF. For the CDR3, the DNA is TGCAGCGCGGCCCCGGGCCAGACTAACAACGAGCAGTACTTC.

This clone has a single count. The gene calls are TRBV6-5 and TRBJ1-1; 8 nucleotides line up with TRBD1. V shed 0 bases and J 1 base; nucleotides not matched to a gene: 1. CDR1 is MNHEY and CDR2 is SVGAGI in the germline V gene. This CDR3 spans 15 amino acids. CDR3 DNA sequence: TGTGCCAGCAGTTACTCGACAGGGGCGAACACTGAAGCTTTCTTT. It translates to CASSYSTGANTEAFF.

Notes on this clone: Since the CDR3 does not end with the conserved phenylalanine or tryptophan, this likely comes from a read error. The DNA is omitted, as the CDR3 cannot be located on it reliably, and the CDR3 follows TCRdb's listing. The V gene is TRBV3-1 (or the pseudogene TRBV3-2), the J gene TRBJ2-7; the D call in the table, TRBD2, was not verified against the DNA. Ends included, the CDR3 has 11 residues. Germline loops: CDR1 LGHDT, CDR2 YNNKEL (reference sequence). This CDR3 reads CASSRTGTSFS.

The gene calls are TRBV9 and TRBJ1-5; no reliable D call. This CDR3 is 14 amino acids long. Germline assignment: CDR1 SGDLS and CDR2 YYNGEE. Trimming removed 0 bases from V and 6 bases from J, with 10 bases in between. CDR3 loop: CASSVGGSPQPQHF. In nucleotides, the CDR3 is TGTGCCAGCAGCGTAGGAGGGAGTCCTCAGCCCCAGCATTTT. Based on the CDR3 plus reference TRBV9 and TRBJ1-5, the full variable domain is DSGVTQTPKHLITATGQRVTLRCSPRSGDLSVYWYQQSLDQGLQFLIQYYNGEERAKGNILERFSAQQFPDLHSELNLSSLELGDSALYFCASSVGGSPQPQHFGDGTRLSIL.

CDR3 DNA sequence: TGTGCCAGCACCGTAAGCGGGGCTGAGACCCAGTACTTC. This codes for CASTVSGAETQYF. J is TRBJ2-5 and V is TRBV25-1; TRBD2 agrees at 7 bases. The CDR3 has 13 amino acids. Germline values: CDR1 MGHDK, CDR2 SYGVNS. Unmatched junction bases numbered 7, after V lost 7 bases and J lost 5 bases.